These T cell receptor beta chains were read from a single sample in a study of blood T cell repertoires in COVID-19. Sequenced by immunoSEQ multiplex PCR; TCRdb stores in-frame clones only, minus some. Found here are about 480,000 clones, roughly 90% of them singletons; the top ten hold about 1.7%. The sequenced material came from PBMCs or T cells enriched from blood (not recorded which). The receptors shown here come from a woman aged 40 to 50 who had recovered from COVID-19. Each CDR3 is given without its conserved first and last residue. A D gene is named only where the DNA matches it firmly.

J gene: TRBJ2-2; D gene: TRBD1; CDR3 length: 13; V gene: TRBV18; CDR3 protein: ASSPRDREYGELF
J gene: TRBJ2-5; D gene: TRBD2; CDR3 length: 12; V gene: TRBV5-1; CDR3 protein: ASSLVGREETQY
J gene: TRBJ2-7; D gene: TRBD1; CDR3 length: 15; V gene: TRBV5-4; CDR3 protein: ASSPSGPQGVKYEQY
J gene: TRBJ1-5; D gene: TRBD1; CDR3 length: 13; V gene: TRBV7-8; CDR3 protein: ASSFTGGRNQPQH
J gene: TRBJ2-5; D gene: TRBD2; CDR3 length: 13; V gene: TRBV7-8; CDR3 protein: ASSPRLAGVQTQY
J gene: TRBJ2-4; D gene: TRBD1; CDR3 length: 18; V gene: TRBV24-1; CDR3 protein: ATSELRDRVPQGYKNIQY
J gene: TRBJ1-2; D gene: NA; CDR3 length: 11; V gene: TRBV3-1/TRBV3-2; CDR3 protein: ASSPTGGAGYT
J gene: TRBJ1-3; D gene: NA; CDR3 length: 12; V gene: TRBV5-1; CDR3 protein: ASSQGRGGNTIY
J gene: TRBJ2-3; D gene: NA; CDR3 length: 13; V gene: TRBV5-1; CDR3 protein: ASRGGPLSTDTQY
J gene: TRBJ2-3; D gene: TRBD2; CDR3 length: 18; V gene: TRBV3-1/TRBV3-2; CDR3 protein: ASSQDRSGLAGGGTDTQY
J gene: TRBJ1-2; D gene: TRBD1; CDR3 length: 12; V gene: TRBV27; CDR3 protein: ASSRTGDSYGYT
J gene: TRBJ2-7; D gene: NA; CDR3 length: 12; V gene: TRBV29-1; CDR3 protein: SVEGGGSVYEQY
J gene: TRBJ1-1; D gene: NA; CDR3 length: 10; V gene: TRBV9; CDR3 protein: ASSVVGQEAF
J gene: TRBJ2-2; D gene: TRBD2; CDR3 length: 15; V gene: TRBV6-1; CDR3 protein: ASSEPGLAGYGGELF
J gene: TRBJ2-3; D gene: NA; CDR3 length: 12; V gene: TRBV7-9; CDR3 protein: ASSLQAPTRELY
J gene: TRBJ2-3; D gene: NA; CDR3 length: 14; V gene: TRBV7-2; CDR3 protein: ASSLVYGLATDTQY
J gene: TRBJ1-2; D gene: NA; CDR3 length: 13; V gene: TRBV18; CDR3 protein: ASSPGEDLTYGYT
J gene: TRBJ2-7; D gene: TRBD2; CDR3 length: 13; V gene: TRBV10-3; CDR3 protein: AISRTSGTYYEQY
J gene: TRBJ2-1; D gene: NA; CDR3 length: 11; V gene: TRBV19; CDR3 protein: ATRAGAYNEQF
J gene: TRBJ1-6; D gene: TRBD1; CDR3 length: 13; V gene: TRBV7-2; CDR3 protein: ASSPHRGRNSPLH
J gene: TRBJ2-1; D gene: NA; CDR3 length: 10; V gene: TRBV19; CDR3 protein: ASSGPGDEQF
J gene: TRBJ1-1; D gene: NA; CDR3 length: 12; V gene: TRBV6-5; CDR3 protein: ASWFREGNTEAF
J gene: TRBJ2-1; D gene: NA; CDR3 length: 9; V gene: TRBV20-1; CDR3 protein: SASTSIGQF
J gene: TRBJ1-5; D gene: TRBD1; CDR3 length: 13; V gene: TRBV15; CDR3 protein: ATSRGDRVNQPQH
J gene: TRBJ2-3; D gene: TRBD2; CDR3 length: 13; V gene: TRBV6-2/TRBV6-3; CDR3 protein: ASSYTSGSTDTQY
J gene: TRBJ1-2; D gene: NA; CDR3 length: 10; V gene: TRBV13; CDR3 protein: ASSHRARGYT
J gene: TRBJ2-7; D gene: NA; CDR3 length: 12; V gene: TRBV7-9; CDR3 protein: ASSLSGISYEQY
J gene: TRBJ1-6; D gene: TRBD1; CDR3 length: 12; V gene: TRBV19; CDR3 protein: ASSITGVDSPLH
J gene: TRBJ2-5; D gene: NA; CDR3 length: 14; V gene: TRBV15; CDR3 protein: ATSRGGVDYQETQY
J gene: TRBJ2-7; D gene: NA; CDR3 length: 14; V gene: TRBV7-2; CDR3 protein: ASSPRTLSVGYEQY
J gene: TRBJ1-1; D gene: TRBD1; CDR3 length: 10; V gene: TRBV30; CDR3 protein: AWGTGSVEAF
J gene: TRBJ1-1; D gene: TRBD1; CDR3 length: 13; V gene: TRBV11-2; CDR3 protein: ASSFYRDRGTEAF
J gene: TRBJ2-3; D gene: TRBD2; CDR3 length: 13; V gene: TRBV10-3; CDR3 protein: AISLAGMGTDTQY
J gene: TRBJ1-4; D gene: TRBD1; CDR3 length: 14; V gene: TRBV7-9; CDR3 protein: ASSPNTGVDGEKLF
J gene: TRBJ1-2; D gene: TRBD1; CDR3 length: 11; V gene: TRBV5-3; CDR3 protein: ARSPTGQTVYT
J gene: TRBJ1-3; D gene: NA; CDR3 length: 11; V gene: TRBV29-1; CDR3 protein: SVGSNSGNTIY
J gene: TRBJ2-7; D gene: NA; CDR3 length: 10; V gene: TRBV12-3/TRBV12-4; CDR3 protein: ASSGTFYEQY
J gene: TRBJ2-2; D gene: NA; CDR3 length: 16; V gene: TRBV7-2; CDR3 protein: ASSLPRIGTLNTGELF
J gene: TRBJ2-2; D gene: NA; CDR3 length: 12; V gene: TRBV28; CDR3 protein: ASPTPGGTGELF
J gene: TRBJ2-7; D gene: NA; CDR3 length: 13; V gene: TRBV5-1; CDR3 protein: ASSPGRGISYEQY
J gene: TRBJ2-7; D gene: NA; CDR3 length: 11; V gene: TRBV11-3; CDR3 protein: ASSPTSAYEQY
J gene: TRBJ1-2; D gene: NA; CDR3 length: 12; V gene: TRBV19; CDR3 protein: ASNGPGESYGYT
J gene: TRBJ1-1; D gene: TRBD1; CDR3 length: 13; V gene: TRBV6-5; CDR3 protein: ASSYSTGGGTEAF
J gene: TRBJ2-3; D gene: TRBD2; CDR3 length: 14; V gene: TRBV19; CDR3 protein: ASSKGLAGGGDTQY
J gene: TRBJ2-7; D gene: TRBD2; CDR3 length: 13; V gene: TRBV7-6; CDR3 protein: ASSRLAGNSYEQY
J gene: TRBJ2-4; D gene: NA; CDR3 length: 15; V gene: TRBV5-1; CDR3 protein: ASSLASTGLAKNIQY
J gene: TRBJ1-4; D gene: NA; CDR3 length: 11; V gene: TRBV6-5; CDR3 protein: ASRRAGNEKLF
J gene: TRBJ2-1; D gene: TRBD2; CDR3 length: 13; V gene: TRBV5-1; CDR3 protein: ASSATSGRPNEQF
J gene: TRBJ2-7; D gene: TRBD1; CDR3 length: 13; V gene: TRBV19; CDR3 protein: ASSIFGTGPYEQY
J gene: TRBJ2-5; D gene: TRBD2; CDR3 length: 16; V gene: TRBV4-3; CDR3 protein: ASSQVGARSGGGETQY
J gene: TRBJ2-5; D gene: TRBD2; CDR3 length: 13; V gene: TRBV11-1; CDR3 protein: ASSFGLAGEETQY